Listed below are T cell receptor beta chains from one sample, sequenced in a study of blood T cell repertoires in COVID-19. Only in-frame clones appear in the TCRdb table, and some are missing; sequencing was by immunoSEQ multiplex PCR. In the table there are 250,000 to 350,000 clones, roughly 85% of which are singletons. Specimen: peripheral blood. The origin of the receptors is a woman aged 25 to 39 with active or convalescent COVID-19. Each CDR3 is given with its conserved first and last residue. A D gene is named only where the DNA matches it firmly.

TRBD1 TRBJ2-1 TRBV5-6 CASSHQGQAPYNEQFF TGTGCCAGCAGCCACCAAGGACAGGCCCCCTACAATGAGCAGTTCTTC
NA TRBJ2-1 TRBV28 CASSPTVNEQFF TGTGCCAGCAGTCCGACAGTAAATGAGCAGTTCTTC
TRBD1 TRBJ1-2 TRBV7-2 CASSSRQGRVQRDGYTF TGTGCCAGCAGCTCCCGACAGGGGAGAGTGCAGCGAGATGGCTACACCTTC
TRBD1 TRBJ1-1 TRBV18 CASSPLRGLGTEAFF TGTGCCAGCTCACCACTCAGGGGGCTGGGTACTGAAGCTTTCTTT
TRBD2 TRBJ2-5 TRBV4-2 CASSQAGGQETQYF TGTGCCAGCAGCCAGGCGGGGGGTCAAGAGACCCAGTACTTC
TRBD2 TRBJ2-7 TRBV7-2 CASSLAAGGIYEQYF TGTGCCAGCAGCTTAGCGGCGGGGGGAATCTACGAGCAGTACTTC
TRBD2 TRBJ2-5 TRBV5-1 CASSRRAGGPIETQYF TGCGCCAGCAGTAGGCGGGCGGGGGGGCCGATAGAGACCCAGTACTTC
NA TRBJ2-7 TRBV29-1 CSVDNGAEQYF TGCAGCGTTGATAATGGGGCCGAGCAGTACTTC
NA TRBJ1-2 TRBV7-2 CASSLAGGYGYTF TGTGCCAGCAGCTTAGCGGGGGGGTATGGCTACACCTTC
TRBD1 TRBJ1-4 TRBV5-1 CASSSQGAGEKLFF TGCGCCAGCAGCTCGCAGGGGGCCGGGGAAAAACTGTTTTTT